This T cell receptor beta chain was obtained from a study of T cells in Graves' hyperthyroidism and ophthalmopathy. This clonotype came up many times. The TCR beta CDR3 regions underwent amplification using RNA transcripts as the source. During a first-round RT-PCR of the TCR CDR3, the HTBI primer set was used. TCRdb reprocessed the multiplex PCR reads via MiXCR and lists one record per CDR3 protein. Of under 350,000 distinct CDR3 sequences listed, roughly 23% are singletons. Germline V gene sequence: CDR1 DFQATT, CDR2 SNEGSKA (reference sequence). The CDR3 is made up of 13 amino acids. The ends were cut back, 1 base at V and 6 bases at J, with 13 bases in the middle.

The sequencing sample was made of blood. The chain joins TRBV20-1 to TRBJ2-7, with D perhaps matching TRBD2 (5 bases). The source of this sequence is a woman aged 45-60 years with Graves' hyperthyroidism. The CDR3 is CSARGPSSAEQYF. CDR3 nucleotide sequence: TGCAGTGCTAGAGGCCCTAGCAGCGCCGAGCAGTACTTC.